One sample yielded the 28 T cell receptor beta chains listed below, sequenced in a study of post-analysis software for immune sequencing data. No antigen is known for these receptors. Whole-study results and caveats: Elevated frequency relative to controls characterized several TRBV segments in patients, TRBV5-6, TRBV5-1 and TRBV20-1 among them.

The library was made from cDNA and included unique molecular identifiers. MiXCR was run by TCRdb on the PCR reads, yielding one entry per CDR3 protein. The sample holds approximately 770,000 distinct CDR3 sequences, roughly 46% seen once. Material: blood. The receptor set was obtained from a girl under 18 with multiple sclerosis.

The CDR3 is CASSQAELAEETQYF. In DNA, the CDR3 is TGTGCCAGCAGCCAAGCGGAGCTAGCGGAAGAGACCCAGTACTTC. The rearrangement uses TRBV4-2 and TRBJ2-5; 7 bases are shared with TRBD2. The CDR3 spans 15 residues. V was clipped by 1 base and J by 3 bases; unmatched bases: 5. Germline V gene sequence: CDR1 LGHNA, CDR2 YNFKEQ.

This clonotype showed up many times. CDR3 nucleotides: TGCAGTGCTACCAGGGATGCCAAAAACATTCAGTACTTC. Its translation: CSATRDAKNIQYF. J is TRBJ2-4 and V is TRBV20-1; TRBD1 might be the D (5 bases). The germline V gene encodes CDR1 DFQATT and CDR2 SNEGSKA (reference sequence). The V end was cut by 4 bases, the J end by 1 base, with 8 bases between. The CDR3 covers 13 residues.

V is TRBV6-5 and J is TRBJ2-1; maybe TRBD2 (6 bases). Between the trimmed V and J ends, which lost 0 bases and 2 bases, there was a span of 11 bases. CDR3 length equals 16 residues. Germline V gives CDR1 MNHEY, CDR2 SVGAGI. CDR3 bases: TGTGCCAGCAGTTACTCTAACGGGAGTCCCTACAATGAGCAGTTCTTC. Protein product: CASSYSNGSPYNEQFF.

The V gene is TRBV20-1, the J gene TRBJ2-7; D remains ambiguous. The CDR3 runs to 14 residues. The V and J ends lost 0 bases and 2 bases respectively, with 11 bases between them. The V gene's germline CDR1 is DFQATT and CDR2 SNEGSKA (reference sequence). CDR3 in amino acids: CSARDRSVPYEQYF. CDR3 sequence (DNA): TGCAGTGCTAGAGATAGAAGCGTACCCTACGAGCAGTACTTC.

The genes are TRBV7-2 and TRBJ2-1, with no clear D. CDR3 length: 15 amino acids. Trimming took 2 bases from V and 0 from J, leaving 8 bases between them. Per the germline V gene, CDR1 is SGHTA and CDR2 is FQGNSA. CDR3 amino acids: CASSLIRSSYNEQFF. CDR3 DNA sequence: TGTGCCAGCAGCTTAATCAGGAGCTCCTACAATGAGCAGTTCTTC.

The chain carries TRBV12-5 and TRBJ2-1; TRBD2 agrees at 14 bases. This CDR3 is 15 amino acids long. V shed 6 bases, J shed 6 bases, and the junction held 4 bases outside the gene matches. In germline, CDR1 is LGHNT, CDR2 FRNRAP. CDR3 coding DNA: TGTGCTAGTGGAGGGACTAGCGGGAGTGGCAATGAGCAGTTCTTC. It encodes CASGGTSGSGNEQFF.

This chain uses TRBV7-9 with TRBJ2-7; the D is unclear. Per germline, CDR1 SEHNR and CDR2 FQNEAQ (reference sequence). V lost 0 bases to trimming and J lost 6 bases, with 6 bases between them. CDR3 length: 12 amino acids. The CDR3 loop reads CASSLAGREQYF. CDR3 coding DNA: TGTGCCAGCAGCTTAGCAGGGCGCGAGCAGTACTTC. The full variable domain, with the rest looked up from reference TRBV7-9 and TRBJ2-7, is DTGVSQNPRHKITKRGQNVTFRCDPISEHNRLYWYRQTLGQGPEFLTYFQNEAQLEKSRLLSDRFSAERPKGSFSTLEIQRTEQGDSAMYLCASSLAGREQYFGPGTRLTVT.

This clonotype came up a few times. The chain couples TRBV24-1 to TRBJ1-1; 10 bases are shared with TRBD1. V gave up 6 bases and J gave up 3 bases; unmatched junction bases: 12. The CDR3 runs to 17 residues. CDR1 and CDR2 from the germline V gene are KGHDR and SFDVKD. CDR3: CATSPGTGVGRDTEAFF. The CDR3 region has the DNA TGTGCCACCAGTCCCGGGACAGGGGTGGGCAGGGACACTGAAGCTTTCTTT.

The chain uses TRBV12-3 or TRBV12-4 and TRBJ2-3, with D possibly matching TRBD1 (5 bases). This CDR3 contains 14 residues. Trimming removed 1 base at V and 2 bases at J, with 7 bases between. CDR3 in DNA: TGTGCCAGCAGTTTAGGGGGCCACACAGATACGCAGTATTTT. Protein product: CASSLGGHTDTQYF.

The chain joins TRBV28 to TRBJ1-2; 7 bases map to TRBD1. V trimming: 3 bases; J trimming: 7 bases; junction bases outside the gene matches: 11. Germline V gene data show CDR1 as MDHEN and CDR2 as SYDVKM. This CDR3 comprises 15 residues. CDR3 in DNA: TGTGCCAGCAGTTTGCGGGACAGATCGTTGGGTGGCTACACCTTC. Translating it yields CASSLRDRSLGGYTF.

This clonotype was seen only once. This chain connects TRBV6-2 or TRBV6-3 to TRBJ1-5, with D possibly TRBD1 on 5 matching bases. The V gene's germline CDR1 is MNHEY and CDR2 SVGEGT. The ends were cut back, 2 bases at V and 9 bases at J, with 11 bases in the middle. The CDR3 loop spans 13 amino acids. This chain's CDR3 is CASSYGAGRPQHF. In DNA form, the CDR3 reads TGTGCCAGCAGTTACGGGGCCGGGAGGCCCCAGCATTTT.

This CDR3 reads CASSERGQGRTEAFF. CDR3 nucleotide sequence: TGTGCCAGCAGTGAACGGGGACAGGGGAGGACTGAAGCTTTCTTT. V gene TRBV6-1 combines with J gene TRBJ1-1; 10 positions agree with TRBD1. The J segment lost 5 bases and the V segment lost 2 bases, leaving 5 bases of the junction unmatched. The CDR3 runs 15 residues. Germline CDR1 reads MNHNS; CDR2 reads SASEGT.

V gene TRBV29-1 combines with J gene TRBJ2-3; 8 nucleotides line up with TRBD2. From germline, CDR1 is SQVTM and CDR2 ANQGSEA. The trim removed 8 bases at V and 4 bases at J, leaving 8 bases unmatched. The CDR3 has 13 amino acids. Here the CDR3 DNA reads TGCAGCCACGGGGGGGTTGGCGCAGATACGCAGTATTTT. Protein product: CSHGGVGADTQYF.

This clonotype was observed a handful of times. The V gene is TRBV29-1, the J gene TRBJ2-7; D remains unclear. There are 12 residues in the CDR3. V was cut by 3 bases and J by 5 bases, with 11 bases left in between. Germline V gene sequence: CDR1 SQVTM, CDR2 ANQGSEA. Written as DNA, the CDR3 is TGCAGCGTTGAGGGTCGTTACAACGAGCAGTACTTC. Translating gives CSVEGRYNEQYF.

There are a few counts of this clonotype. The V call is TRBV20-1, the J call TRBJ2-3, with 7 bases lining up with TRBD2. V trimming: 1 base; J trimming: 1 base; junction bases outside the gene matches: 5. The CDR3 covers 15 residues. CDR1 DFQATT and CDR2 SNEGSKA come from the germline V gene (reference sequence). As DNA, the CDR3 is TGCAGTGCTAGAGCCGAGCGGGGACGCACAGATACGCAGTATTTT. Translated: CSARAERGRTDTQYF.

This chain uses TRBV29-1 with TRBJ2-5, with 7 bases fitting TRBD1. Gene TRBJ2-7 matches the end of the DNA better, so the J call may be wrong. This CDR3 has 13 residues. CDR1 is SQVTM and CDR2 is ANQGSEA in the germline V gene. This chain's CDR3 is CSVERGPWDEQYF. CDR3 nucleotides: TGCAGCGTTGAGAGGGGGCCTTGGGACGAGCAGTACTTC.

This rearrangement joins TRBV29-1 to TRBJ2-1, with 9 bases that match TRBD2. The V gene end was trimmed by 4 bases and the J gene end by 5 bases; junction bases not matched to a gene: 6. In germline, CDR1 is SQVTM, CDR2 ANQGSEA. The CDR3 has 14 amino acids. The chain's CDR3 is CSVGGTSSNNEQFF. CDR3 DNA sequence: TGCAGCGTTGGCGGGACTAGCAGCAACAATGAGCAGTTCTTC.

The V and J genes are TRBV20-1 and TRBJ1-2; TRBD1 is a possible D gene (5 bases). The CDR3 runs 13 residues. V was pared by 1 base and J by 4 bases, with 10 bases between. Germline V gene data show CDR1 as DFQATT and CDR2 as SNEGSKA (reference sequence). The CDR3 DNA reads as TGCAGTGCTAGAGCGGGGCGCGGCTATGGCTACACCTTC. It codes for CSARAGRGYGYTF.

V and J are TRBV25-1 and TRBJ2-5; D possibly matches TRBD1 or TRBD2 (6 bases each). The CDR3 is 13 residues long. Germline V gives CDR1 MGHDK, CDR2 SYGVNS. Trimming stripped 5 bases from V and 5 bases from J, with 12 bases between. CDR3 loop: CASSRGGPETQYF. In DNA, the CDR3 is TGTGCCAGCAGTCGTGGGGGGCCGGAGACCCAGTACTTC.

Comment on this clonotype: A single base separates this from a much larger clone, so it may be a read error. The chain carries TRBV10-3 and TRBJ2-7; 9 bases are a match to TRBD1. CDR3 size: 14 residues. With 6 bases clipped from V and 3 bases from J, the junction kept 6 bases outside the gene matches. The germline gives CDR1 ENHRY, CDR2 SYGVKD. Here the CDR3 DNA reads TGTGCCATCAGGGGGACAGGGTTGCACTACGAGCAGTACTTC. This gives the protein CAIRGTGLHYEQYF.

This clonotype was found a few times. V and J are TRBV20-1 and TRBJ2-5; the D gene could be TRBD1 or TRBD2 (5 bases each). The germline CDR1 and CDR2 sequences are DFQATT and SNEGSKA (reference sequence). The CDR3 length is 13 residues. V dropped 1 base and J dropped 4 bases, with 10 bases sitting between them. The CDR3 nucleotides read TGCAGTGCTAGAGTTGGGACCCTAGAGACCCAGTACTTC. Protein: CSARVGTLETQYF.

This clonotype has a handful of counts. V gene TRBV6-5 combines with J gene TRBJ1-2, with D perhaps matching TRBD1 (5 bases). This CDR3 spans 16 amino acids. Trimming removed 4 bases at V and 4 bases at J, with 19 bases between. The germline gives CDR1 MNHEY, CDR2 SVGAGI. The CDR3: CASSLGGDLRGYGYTF. The CDR3 region has the DNA TGTGCCAGCAGTTTAGGTGGGGACCTGCGAGGCTATGGCTACACCTTC.

The chain couples TRBV29-1 to TRBJ2-5, with 8 bases lining up with TRBD2. V gave up 4 bases and J gave up 2 bases; unmatched junction bases: 6. Germline V CDR1 and CDR2: SQVTM, ANQGSEA. This CDR3 region has 14 residues. CDR3 region: CSVVRGGRQETQYF. In nucleotides, the CDR3 is TGCAGCGTTGTCCGGGGGGGACGTCAAGAGACCCAGTACTTC.

The genes are TRBV4-2 and TRBJ2-5; no clear D. The CDR3 consists of 13 residues. Germline-derived CDR1 and CDR2 are LGHNA and YNFKEQ. V was trimmed by 1 base and J by 5 bases, leaving 8 bases between them. Here the CDR3 reads CASSQVGWETQYF. CDR3 nucleotide sequence: TGTGCCAGCAGCCAAGTAGGGTGGGAGACCCAGTACTTC.

The CDR3 region is CASTPGGLWQYF. CDR3 DNA: TGTGCCAGCACGCCGGGGGGGCTGTGGCAGTACTTC. V gene TRBV6-2 or TRBV6-3 combines with J gene TRBJ2-7; 8 nucleotides line up with TRBD2. The CDR3 has 12 amino acids. Germline lookup yields CDR1 MNHEY and CDR2 SVGEGT. V lost 7 bases and J lost 9; bases outside the gene matches: 8.

The rearrangement joins TRBV11-3 to TRBJ2-1; 13 nucleotides match TRBD2. Germline CDR1 reads SGHNT; CDR2 reads YENEEA. V gave up 2 bases and J gave up 10 bases; unmatched junction bases: 5. The CDR3 has 15 amino acids. This CDR3 is CASSLRGLAGREQFF. CDR3 DNA: TGTGCCAGCAGCTTACGGGGACTAGCGGGACGGGAGCAGTTCTTC. The full variable domain, in which reference TRBV11-3 and TRBJ2-1 provide the parts outside the CDR3, is EAGVVQSPRYKIIEKKQPVAFWCNPISGHNTLYWYLQNLGQGPELLIRYENEEAVDDSQLPKDRFSAERLKGVDSTLKIQPAELGDSAVYLCASSLRGLAGREQFFGPGTRLTVL.

Of note for this clonotype: A read error may account for a junction end that differs from germline. CDR3 bases: TGTGCCGGCAGTTTACGGGACAGGGTCCACGAGCAGTACTTC. Translating it yields CAGSLRDRVHEQYF. The chain carries TRBV11-1 and TRBJ2-5, with 9 bases aligning to TRBD1. The J call may be mistaken, given a closer DNA end match to TRBJ2-7. The CDR3 runs to 14 residues. The germline gives CDR1 SGHAT, CDR2 FQDESV (reference sequence).

The chain uses TRBV9 and TRBJ2-1; a possible D gene is TRBD1 (6 bases). In germline, CDR1 is SGDLS, CDR2 YYNGEE. The V and J ends lost 0 bases and 2 bases respectively, with 6 bases between them. The CDR3 runs to 14 residues. CDR3 coding DNA: TGTGCCAGCAGCGTAGGGGACACCTACAATGAGCAGTTCTTC. It is translated as CASSVGDTYNEQFF.